Presented here are 30 T cell receptor beta chains from one specimen sequenced in a study of T-cell memory formation after mild COVID-19. A single record per CDR3 protein comes from TCRdb applying MiXCR to the 5' RACE reads. Here the sample spans approximately 240,000 distinct CDR3 sequences, about 15% being singletons. The material sequenced was PBMCs or a T cell subset sorted from them (not recorded which). Receptor source: a man between 18 and 29 years old who had mild COVID-19 (a few samples of this study predate the infection). Cell type and time point are not known.

The chain couples TRBV5-6 to TRBJ2-7; 9 positions agree with TRBD1. The germline V gene has CDR1 SGHDT and CDR2 YYEEEE. There are 17 residues in the CDR3. V was clipped by 2 bases and J by 1 base; unmatched bases: 10. Here the CDR3 reads CASSFLPGQGPSYEQYF. The CDR3 DNA is TGTGCCAGCAGCTTCCTACCGGGACAGGGCCCTTCCTACGAGCAGTACTTC.

The V and J genes are TRBV7-3 and TRBJ1-2; D possibly corresponds to TRBD1 (5 bases). Germline assignment: CDR1 SGHTA and CDR2 FQGTGA. V lost 7 bases, J lost 3 bases, and 18 bases lay in between. The CDR3 extends over 15 amino acids. Here the CDR3 reads CASITDPGTYYGYTF. The CDR3 bases are TGTGCCAGCATCACAGACCCCGGGACTTACTATGGCTACACCTTC.

Of note for this clonotype: A junction boundary mismatches the germline segment, possibly from a read error. V is TRBV6-2 or TRBV6-3 and J is TRBJ1-5; TRBD1 is a possible D gene (6 bases). The germline gives CDR1 MNHEY, CDR2 SVGEGT. CDR3 length equals 17 residues. The CDR3 loop reads CASSYSSWGRGNKPQHF. The DNA of the CDR3 is TGTGCCAGCAGTTACTCGAGCTGGGGCAGGGGCAATAAGCCCCAGCATTTT.

The chain employs TRBV7-9 and TRBJ1-1, with D maybe TRBD1 (5 bases). V lost 5 bases to trimming and J lost 5 bases, with 12 bases between them. There are 13 residues in the CDR3. Germline V gene lookup returns CDR1 SEHNR and CDR2 FQNEAQ (reference sequence). CDR3 residues: CASSPAGDTEAFF. CDR3 DNA sequence: TGTGCCAGCAGCCCGGCGGGGGATACTGAAGCTTTCTTT.

Points on this clonotype: Being one base from a much bigger clone, this may be a read error. V usage is TRBV15 and J usage is TRBJ1-1; weak D call: TRBD1 (5 bases). V lost 5 bases to trimming and J lost 13 bases, with 20 bases between them. CDR1 and CDR2 from the germline V gene are LNHNV and YYDKDF (reference sequence). The CDR3 consists of 13 residues. The CDR3 DNA is TGTGCCACCAGCTCAGGGCCCCTGTCGGATGATTTCTTT. Translation: CATSSGPLSDDFF.

Here the CDR3 reads CSAGDDQETQYF. CDR3 nucleotides: TGCAGTGCCGGGGACGATCAAGAGACCCAGTACTTC. The chain has TRBV20-1 and TRBJ2-5; either TRBD1 or TRBD2 may fit D (5 bases each). CDR3 length equals 12 residues. The V and J ends lost 6 bases and 2 bases respectively, with 10 bases between them. Germline CDR1 DFQATT, CDR2 SNEGSKA (reference sequence).

In its sample, this clonotype was seen a few times. V and J are TRBV9 and TRBJ2-7, with TRBD1 matching 7 bases. The V gene end was trimmed by 0 bases and the J gene end by 6 bases; junction bases not matched to a gene: 6. This CDR3 region has 14 residues. From germline, CDR1 is SGDLS and CDR2 YYNGEE. CDR3 DNA: TGTGCCAGCAGCGTAGTCTCAGGGGGTGGCGAGCAGTACTTC. Amino acid sequence: CASSVVSGGGEQYF.

This clonotype has at least ten counts. The gene calls are TRBV23-1 and TRBJ1-1, with D perhaps matching TRBD1 (5 bases). TRBV23-1 is treated as an ORF (open reading frame) with a function not yet certain. V was cut by 3 bases and J by 6 bases, with 14 bases left in between. The CDR3 is 14 amino acids. CDR3 protein: CASSQTERGPEAFF. CDR3 coding DNA: TGCGCCAGCAGTCAGACTGAGAGGGGCCCTGAAGCTTTCTTT.

The chain recombines TRBV11-2 with TRBJ2-7, with no clear D. The CDR3 is 14 residues long. CDR1 is SGHAT and CDR2 is FQNNGV in the germline V gene. The germline V and J ends were trimmed by 1 base and 1 base, with 8 bases remaining between them. CDR3 nucleotides: TGTGCCAGCAGCTTAGTTTCTCGGTCCTACGAGCAGTACGTC. Encoded protein: CASSLVSRSYEQYV.

This chain links TRBV4-3 with TRBJ1-6; D is unclear. Per the germline V gene, CDR1 is LGHNA and CDR2 is YSLEER. V lost 1 base and J 7 bases, leaving 8 bases between the germline ends. This CDR3 spans 14 amino acids. The CDR3 loop is CASSQGRGNSPLHF. Here the CDR3 DNA reads TGCGCCAGCAGCCAAGGTCGAGGGAATTCACCCCTCCACTTT.

This clonotype was seen a few times. The genes are TRBV6-2 or TRBV6-3 and TRBJ1-1; D is uncertain. Trimming shortened V by 7 bases and J by 10 bases, and 16 bases separated the two germline ends. From germline, CDR1 is MNHEY and CDR2 SVGEGT. This CDR3 region has 12 residues. The CDR3 protein is CASKKGRLGAFF. CDR3 nucleotide sequence: TGTGCCAGCAAAAAAGGGAGATTGGGAGCTTTCTTT.

The J gene is TRBJ2-3, the V gene TRBV4-2; 13 nucleotides match TRBD2. V lost 4 bases, J lost 2 bases, and 6 bases stayed unmatched. Germline CDR1 and CDR2: LGHNA and YNFKEQ. This CDR3 comprises 17 residues. The CDR3 DNA is TGTGCCAGCAGCCCCTGGACTAGCGGGGGCCTCACAGATACGCAGTATTTT. Encoded protein: CASSPWTSGGLTDTQYF.

This clonotype was recorded a few times. The rearrangement links TRBV3-2 to TRBJ2-7; the table's D call of TRBD1 was not tested on the DNA. TRBV3-2 is annotated as a pseudogene. This CDR3 spans 16 amino acids. The CDR3 DNA reads as TGTGCCAGCAGCCAAGATCTGGGACAGGGGGGATACGAGCAGTACGTC. It is translated as CASSQDLGQGGYEQYV.

This rearrangement joins TRBV5-1 to TRBJ1-5, with D perhaps matching TRBD1 (6 bases). CDR3 length equals 14 residues. Trimming removed 4 bases at V and 2 bases at J, with 10 bases between. Germline loops: CDR1 SGHRS, CDR2 YFSETQ. CDR3 sequence: CASSQGPGNQPQHF. CDR3 DNA: TGCGCCAGCAGCCAGGGGCCAGGCAATCAGCCCCAGCATTTT.

This clonotype turned up a few times. V is TRBV18 and J is TRBJ2-3; TRBD1 is a possible D gene (6 bases). The CDR3 covers 14 residues. Deletions cut 1 base from V and 5 bases from J, with 10 bases between. Germline assignment: CDR1 KGHSH and CDR2 LQKENI. The CDR3 nucleotides are TGTGCCAGCTCACCACTTACAGGGCGAGATACGCAGTATTTT. Its translation: CASSPLTGRDTQYF. Full variable domain (remainder filled in from reference TRBV18 and TRBJ2-3): NAGVMQNPRHLVRRRGQEARLRCSPMKGHSHVYWYRQLPEEGLKFMVYLQKENIIDESGMPKERFSAEFPKEGPSILRIQQVVRGDSAAYFCASSPLTGRDTQYFGPGTRLTVL.

The J gene is TRBJ2-1, the V gene TRBV11-3, with no clear D. V dropped 1 base and J dropped 6 bases, with 13 bases sitting between them. CDR3 size: 15 residues. Germline-derived CDR1 and CDR2 are SGHNT and YENEEA. In DNA, the CDR3 is TGTGCCAGCAGCTTAGGCCATAGGGATCTCAATGAGCAGTTCTTC. This gives the protein CASSLGHRDLNEQFF.

This clonotype was detected a few times. Its ends do not fully match the called genes, so a read error is possible. J is TRBJ2-7 and V is TRBV28, with D perhaps TRBD1 (5 bases). The CDR3 contains 12 residues. From germline, CDR1 is MDHEN and CDR2 SYDVKM. This chain's CDR3 is CASSLSAIGVPF. In nucleotides, the CDR3 is TGTGCCAGCAGTTTGTCCGCCATAGGGGTCCCCTTC.

This rearrangement joins TRBV4-3 to TRBJ1-2; 9 bases agree with TRBD1. The CDR3 sequence is 14 residues long. Germline V gives CDR1 LGHNA, CDR2 YSLEER. V was clipped by 5 bases and J by 5 bases; unmatched bases: 6. DNA for the CDR3: TGCGCCAGCAGCAACCCGACAGGGGGGTATGGCTACACCTTC. Protein product: CASSNPTGGYGYTF.

Here the CDR3 reads CASSYSNPVGGYGGELFF. For the CDR3, the DNA is TGTGCCAGCAGTTACTCGAACCCAGTTGGGGGGTACGGCGGGGAGCTGTTTTTT. This chain links TRBV6-5 with TRBJ2-2, with D possibly being TRBD2 (6 bases). V was shortened by 0 bases and J by 7 bases, with 21 bases between the two germline ends. CDR1 is MNHEY, CDR2 SVGAGI, per germline. The CDR3 contains 18 residues.

This chain joins TRBV27 and TRBJ2-3, with 12 bases lining up with TRBD2. V was pared by 3 bases and J by 7 bases, with 8 bases of the junction left unmatched. This CDR3 is built from 16 residues. Germline V CDR1 and CDR2: MNHEY, SMNVEV (reference sequence). CDR3 residues: CASSFLLAGGTYTQYF. CDR3 coding DNA: TGTGCCAGCAGTTTCCTTCTAGCGGGGGGGACTTATACGCAGTATTTT.

Only a few counts were recorded for this clonotype. This chain joins TRBV7-2 and TRBJ1-1, with D tentatively TRBD1 (6 bases). Germline V gene data show CDR1 as SGHTA and CDR2 as FQGNSA. Trimming took 1 base from V and 1 from J, leaving 10 bases between them. CDR3 length: 15 residues. CDR3 DNA sequence: TGTGCCAGCAGCTTAGACGGACAGAAGAACACTGAAGCTTTCTTT. It codes for CASSLDGQKNTEAFF.

There are many counts of this clonotype. The V gene is TRBV11-3, the J gene TRBJ2-1; 7 positions match TRBD1. Germline CDR1 SGHNT, CDR2 YENEEA. The CDR3 totals 15 residues. V was clipped by 1 base and J by 5 bases; unmatched bases: 5. The CDR3 here is CASSLGGTANNEQFF. CDR3 coding DNA: TGTGCCAGCAGCTTAGGGGGGACAGCAAACAATGAGCAGTTCTTC.

This clonotype has more than one count but fewer than ten. In nucleotides, the CDR3 is TGTGCCAGCAGCCTGTCCGTGCTCGGAGGGACTGAAGCTTTCTTT. Translated: CASSLSVLGGTEAFF. This chain joins TRBV3-1 and TRBJ1-1; D remains unclear. Germline V CDR1 and CDR2: LGHDT, YNNKEL (reference sequence). The CDR3 covers 15 residues. With 4 bases removed from V and 5 bases from J, the gap between germline ends came to 17 bases.

The chain links TRBV6-5 to TRBJ2-3; a possible D gene is TRBD2 (5 bases). There are 14 residues in the CDR3. The germline CDR1 and CDR2 sequences are MNHEY and SVGAGI. The V and J ends lost 4 bases and 2 bases respectively, with 10 bases between them. CDR3 loop: CASSFRETTDTQYF. Written as DNA, the CDR3 is TGTGCCAGCAGTTTCCGGGAAACCACAGATACGCAGTATTTT.

The genes are TRBV12-3 or TRBV12-4 and TRBJ2-3, with D perhaps TRBD2 (5 bases). Trimming pared 7 bases from V and 0 bases from J, leaving 11 bases between. The CDR3 contains 14 residues. CDR3 nucleotides: TGTGCCAGCACCAGCGGTCATAGCACAGATACGCAGTATTTT. Amino acid sequence: CASTSGHSTDTQYF.

The genes are TRBV5-5 and TRBJ2-2; D gene unclear. The CDR3 consists of 14 residues. V lost 0 bases to trimming and J lost 5 bases, with 8 bases between them. The germline CDR1 and CDR2 sequences are SGHKS and YYEKEE (reference sequence). CDR3 nucleotides: TGTGCCAGCAGCTTGGGGGTCCTTACCGGGGAGCTGTTTTTT. It yields the protein CASSLGVLTGELFF.

In its sample, this clonotype was seen a few times. The chain links TRBV6-1 to TRBJ2-7; D unresolved. Trimming pared 0 bases from V and 3 bases from J, leaving 15 bases between. The CDR3 consists of 16 residues. CDR1 MNHNS and CDR2 SASEGT come from the germline V gene. The DNA of the CDR3 is TGTGCCAGCAGTGAAGCGCTCGAGGCCGGCCTCTACGAGCAGTACGTC. Its translation: CASSEALEAGLYEQYV.

The CDR3 nucleotides read TGCAGTGCTAGGGTGTCGGGGAGTCAGCCCCAGCATTTT. Its translation is CSARVSGSQPQHF. The chain recombines TRBV20-1 with TRBJ1-5; D not certain. CDR3 size: 13 residues. The V gene's germline CDR1 is DFQATT and CDR2 SNEGSKA (reference sequence). Trimming cost V 3 bases and J 6 bases, with 12 bases left between them.

This clonotype was counted only a few times. The chain is built from TRBV20-1 and TRBJ2-3; 13 nucleotides match TRBD2. The germline gives CDR1 DFQATT, CDR2 SNEGSKA (reference sequence). CDR3 length: 14 amino acids. V lost 5 bases, J lost 4 bases, and 3 bases stayed unmatched. This CDR3 is CSAGTSGVADTQYF. CDR3 nucleotides: TGCAGTGCTGGGACTAGCGGGGTCGCAGATACGCAGTATTTT.

This clonotype has a handful of counts. As DNA, the CDR3 is TGTGCCAGCAGGAATCAGGGGGGAATCTCACCCCTCCACTTT. It yields the protein CASRNQGGISPLHF. V and J are TRBV7-2 and TRBJ1-6; TRBD1 aligns across 7 bases. Germline CDR1 is SGHTA and CDR2 is FQGNSA. V trimming: 6 bases; J trimming: 10 bases; junction bases outside the gene matches: 9. This CDR3 comprises 14 residues.